What follows are 4 T cell receptor beta chains derived from one specimen sequenced in a study of T cells in Graves' hyperthyroidism and ophthalmopathy. The investigators amplified TCR beta CDR3 regions from RNA transcripts. TCR CDR3 underwent first-round RT-PCR with the HTBI primer set. TCRdb itself ran the multiplex PCR reads through MiXCR, one entry per CDR3 protein. The profile shows hundreds of thousands of distinct CDR3 sequences, 15% to 18% of them singletons. The specimen sequenced was blood. The origin of the receptors is a young woman with Graves' hyperthyroidism that later progressed to Graves' ophthalmopathy.

Ten or more counts support this clonotype. The rearrangement links TRBV12-3 or TRBV12-4 to TRBJ2-7; perhaps TRBD2 as D (6 bases). Trimming pared 5 bases from V and 0 bases from J, leaving 14 bases between. This CDR3 region has 15 residues. CDR3 nucleotide sequence: TGTGCCAGCAGTCTCCGGGACTCATCCTCCTACGAGCAGTACTTC. This codes for CASSLRDSSSYEQYF.

The chain uses TRBV20-1 and TRBJ2-1; TRBD2 aligns across 14 bases. The CDR3 is 16 amino acids. CDR1 is DFQATT and CDR2 is SNEGSKA in the germline V gene (reference sequence). V was clipped by 1 base and J by 6 bases; unmatched bases: 5. CDR3 sequence: CSARGTSGRYLNEQFF. The CDR3 DNA reads as TGCAGTGCTAGAGGGACTAGCGGGAGGTATCTCAATGAGCAGTTCTTC.

The V gene is TRBV19, the J gene TRBJ2-1; TRBD2 agrees at 10 bases. J was trimmed by 10 bases and V by 5 bases; bases with no gene match: 11. Germline V gene data show CDR1 as LNHDA and CDR2 as SQIVND (reference sequence). The CDR3 is 15 residues long. CDR3 protein: CASSGGLAGVREQFF. DNA of the CDR3: TGTGCCAGTAGTGGGGGGCTAGCGGGAGTACGGGAGCAGTTCTTC.

The rearrangement joins TRBV18 to TRBJ1-1; TRBD1 aligns across 8 bases. V lost 2 bases and J lost 0; bases outside the gene matches: 8. The germline V gene encodes CDR1 KGHSH and CDR2 LQKENI. This CDR3 comprises 17 residues. The CDR3 protein is CASSPTRTGKMNTEAFF. Here the CDR3 DNA reads TGTGCCAGCTCACCAACCCGGACAGGGAAAATGAACACTGAAGCTTTCTTT.